The next 27 T cell receptor beta chains were all read from a single sample in a study of cytomegalovirus exposure and HLA in healthy donors. In the PCR, 60 Vbeta and 13 Jbeta primers were used. The repertoire was sequenced with immunoSEQ multiplex PCR; TCRdb's copy has only in-frame clones and lacks some. The table records tens of thousands of clones, 80% of them present only once. The sample consisted of PBMCs. The receptor source for this set is a male donor in good health and CMV-seronegative.

The genes are TRBV9 and TRBJ2-3, with 7 bases fitting TRBD2. The germline V gene encodes CDR1 SGDLS and CDR2 YYNGEE. The ends lost 4 bases at V and 4 bases at J; junction bases unmatched: 9. This CDR3 comprises 15 residues. In nucleotides, the CDR3 is TGTGCCAGCAGCCGAGCGGGATTTCCAGCAGATACGCAGTATTTT. Translation: CASSRAGFPADTQYF.

This clone was recorded once. V usage is TRBV6-5 and J usage is TRBJ2-5, with 8 bases that match TRBD1. The J call is in doubt because the DNA end fits TRBJ2-7 better. This CDR3 has 14 amino acids. Germline-derived CDR1 and CDR2 are MNHEY and SVGAGI. The CDR3: CASSYAGGAYEQYF. In nucleotides, the CDR3 is TGTGCCAGCAGTTACGCAGGGGGCGCCTACGAGCAGTACTTC.

The CDR3 sequence: CASSLASTQGYEKLFF. CDR3 nucleotide sequence: TGTGCCAGCAGCTTAGCGAGTACACAGGGTTATGAAAAACTGTTTTTT. The chain recombines TRBV7-9 with TRBJ1-4, with D perhaps matching TRBD1 (6 bases). Germline assignment: CDR1 SEHNR and CDR2 FQNEAQ (reference sequence). This CDR3 region has 16 residues. Trimming pared 0 bases from V and 6 bases from J, leaving 14 bases between.

Concerning this clone: One end of the junction varies from germline; a read error may be responsible. The chain links TRBV20-1 to TRBJ1-2; D may be TRBD1 (6 bases). This CDR3 comprises 11 residues. Germline V CDR1 and CDR2: DFQATT, SNEGSKA (reference sequence). The CDR3 here is CSVQGNYGYPF. The CDR3 region has the DNA TGCAGTGTTCAGGGGAATTACGGCTACCCCTTC.

Points on this clone: One end of the junction does not line up with germline, which may come from a read error. The chain recombines TRBV7-9 with TRBJ2-2; D is perhaps TRBD2 (5 bases). The V gene's germline CDR1 is SEHNR and CDR2 FQNEAQ (reference sequence). The CDR3 covers 14 residues. The DNA for the CDR3 is TGTTCCAGCAGTCCGAGGGCGAACACCGGGGAGCTGTTTTTT. Its translation: CSSSPRANTGELFF.

The chain is built from TRBV29-1 and TRBJ1-2; no definite D call. This CDR3 is 12 amino acids long. Per germline, CDR1 SQVTM and CDR2 ANQGSEA. With 5 bases removed from V and 2 bases from J, the gap between germline ends came to 9 bases. Here the CDR3 DNA reads TGCAGCGTTTACTATACCAACTATGGCTACACCTTC. Translated, it gives CSVYYTNYGYTF.

This chain uses TRBV13 with TRBJ1-1, with D unclear. V was trimmed by 5 bases and J by 4 bases, leaving 14 bases between them. CDR1 and CDR2 (germline): PRHDT, FYEKMQ (reference sequence). The CDR3 has 14 amino acids. CDR3 protein: CASSVVVLGTEAFF. The CDR3 DNA follows: TGTGCCAGCAGCGTGGTCGTACTTGGCACTGAAGCTTTCTTT.

The chain is built from TRBV5-1 and TRBJ2-5; 9 bases line up with TRBD1. The CDR3 runs 15 residues. Losses at the gene ends were 5 bases for V and 8 bases for J; bases not matched to a gene: 13. Germline CDR1 and CDR2: SGHRS and YFSETQ. CDR3 in amino acids: CASSSSGTGILTQYF. In DNA form, the CDR3 reads TGCGCCAGCAGTTCATCCGGGACAGGGATCCTAACCCAGTACTTC.

V usage is TRBV7-9 and J usage is TRBJ1-3, with D maybe TRBD1 (5 bases). V was trimmed by 4 bases and J by 1 base, leaving 11 bases between them. From germline, CDR1 is SEHNR and CDR2 FQNEAQ (reference sequence). The CDR3 has 15 residues. Written as DNA, the CDR3 is TGTGCCAGCAGCTGGGGCAAGGCATCTGGAAACACCATATATTTT. Protein product: CASSWGKASGNTIYF.

The J gene is TRBJ1-2, the V gene TRBV5-6, with a tentative D call TRBD1 (6 bases). Per the germline V gene, CDR1 is SGHDT and CDR2 is YYEEEE. With 0 bases removed from V and 4 bases from J, the gap between germline ends came to 16 bases. The CDR3 contains 16 residues. CDR3 sequence reads: CASSLAQSGDIYGYTF. In nucleotides, the CDR3 is TGTGCCAGCAGCTTGGCCCAGTCAGGGGACATCTATGGCTACACCTTC.

The chain links TRBV4-3 to TRBJ2-3, with a possible D match to TRBD1 (6 bases). Trimming took 6 bases from V and 3 from J, leaving 19 bases between them. This CDR3 comprises 16 residues. Per germline, CDR1 LGHNA and CDR2 YSLEER. The CDR3 region is CASSTRGSTGTDTQYF. CDR3 in DNA: TGCGCCAGCAGTACTAGGGGGTCAACTGGGACAGATACGCAGTATTTT.

This clone was detected a few times. The gene calls are TRBV5-1 and TRBJ2-1; 7 positions match TRBD1. Per germline, CDR1 SGHRS and CDR2 YFSETQ. The CDR3 covers 16 residues. Trimming took 0 bases from V and 9 from J; bases not matched to a gene: 12. CDR3: CASSLGVGTVESEQFF. CDR3 DNA: TGCGCCAGCAGCTTGGGAGTCGGGACAGTAGAGAGTGAGCAGTTCTTC.

The gene calls are TRBV5-1 and TRBJ1-1; 8 bases agree with TRBD1. J lost 5 bases, V lost 4 bases, and 10 bases had no gene match. The CDR3 totals 15 residues. CDR1 is SGHRS, CDR2 YFSETQ, per germline. CDR3 bases: TGCGCCAGCAGCCTTGTGAATACAGGGGGGACTGAAGCTTTCTTT. Residues: CASSLVNTGGTEAFF.

The V gene is TRBV9, the J gene TRBJ1-2, with D maybe TRBD1 (6 bases). The V end lost 1 base, the J end lost 4 bases, and 11 bases lay between the germline ends. The CDR3 contains 14 residues. The germline gives CDR1 SGDLS, CDR2 YYNGEE. The CDR3 loop reads CASSVNGQFYGYTF. In DNA form, the CDR3 reads TGTGCCAGCAGCGTAAACGGACAGTTCTATGGCTACACCTTC. The full variable domain, completed using reference TRBV9 and TRBJ1-2, is DSGVTQTPKHLITATGQRVTLRCSPRSGDLSVYWYQQSLDQGLQFLIQYYNGEERAKGNILERFSAQQFPDLHSELNLSSLELGDSALYFCASSVNGQFYGYTFGSGTRLTVV.

In the case of this clone: The junction and the germline gene differ at one end; a read error may be behind it. The gene calls are TRBV28 and TRBJ2-7; tentatively, D is TRBD2 (5 bases). This CDR3 spans 15 amino acids. CDR1 and CDR2 from the germline V gene are MDHEN and SYDVKM. The CDR3 DNA reads TGTGCCAGCAGTTTAGCCGGGGTTAACTCCTACGGGCAGTACTTC. Protein sequence: CASSLAGVNSYGQYF. Full variable domain (outside the CDR3, taken from reference TRBV28 and TRBJ2-7): DVKVTQSSRYLVKRTGEKVFLECVQDMDHENMFWYRQDPGLGLRLIYFSYDVKMKEKGDIPEGYSVSREKKERFSLILESASTNQTSMYLCASSLAGVNSYGQYFGPGTRLTVT.

This clone was seen only a few times. This chain links TRBV28 with TRBJ1-1; 7 bases align to TRBD1. Germline V lookup: CDR1 MDHEN, CDR2 SYDVKM. V shed 8 bases and J 1 base; nucleotides not matched to a gene: 1. The CDR3 sequence is 12 residues long. In DNA, the CDR3 is TGTGCCAGCGACAGGGCGAACACTGAAGCTTTCTTT. Translating it yields CASDRANTEAFF.

In regard to this clone: At the DNA level, this CDR3 is encoded by other sequences in the same sample as well. The chain is built from TRBV5-1 and TRBJ2-5; D unclear. Trimming shortened V by 3 bases and J by 2 bases, and 2 bases separated the two germline ends. The V gene's germline CDR1 is SGHRS and CDR2 YFSETQ. This CDR3 contains 11 residues. The CDR3 here is CASSSQETQYF. CDR3 in DNA: TGCGCCAGCAGCTCGCAAGAGACCCAGTACTTC.

The chain uses TRBV28 and TRBJ2-3; D gene uncertain. CDR1 and CDR2 from the germline V gene are MDHEN and SYDVKM. This CDR3 has 14 residues. Trimming removed 4 bases at V and 1 base at J, with 9 bases between. This chain's CDR3 is CASSYLLGTDTQYF. The CDR3 DNA is TGTGCCAGCAGTTACCTCCTAGGCACAGATACGCAGTATTTT.

V gene TRBV29-1 combines with J gene TRBJ2-3; TRBD2 aligns across 8 bases. Germline lookup yields CDR1 SQVTM and CDR2 ANQGSEA. The CDR3 runs 18 residues. The ends lost 3 bases at V and 2 bases at J; junction bases unmatched: 16. The CDR3 loop is CSVERGSWREDYTDTQYF. CDR3 bases: TGCAGCGTTGAGCGCGGGTCTTGGCGGGAGGACTACACAGATACGCAGTATTTT.

This clone occurred a few times. J is TRBJ1-1 and V is TRBV29-1, with 7 bases matching TRBD1. V lost 6 bases, J lost 3 bases, and 7 bases stayed unmatched. Germline CDR1 is SQVTM and CDR2 is ANQGSEA. CDR3 length: 13 amino acids. CDR3 sequence (DNA): TGCAGCGTCCGCCAGGGGGAACACACTGAAGCTTTCTTT. Its translation is CSVRQGEHTEAFF.

V and J are TRBV6-5 and TRBJ2-3; TRBD2 matches at 11 bases. V lost 2 bases to trimming and J lost 4 bases; unmatched junction nucleotides: 5. CDR3 size: 16 residues. Germline CDR1 and CDR2: MNHEY and SVGAGI. The DNA for the CDR3 is TGTGCCAGCAGTTACGCGTTAGCGGGGGGGGCAGATACGCAGTATTTT. As protein: CASSYALAGGADTQYF.

V usage is TRBV29-1 and J usage is TRBJ1-2; D is possibly TRBD1 (5 bases). CDR1 is SQVTM and CDR2 is ANQGSEA in the germline V gene. V was pared by 6 bases and J by 7 bases, with 15 bases between. The CDR3 totals 12 residues. CDR3 in amino acids: CSVGGVGSGYTF. The CDR3 region has the DNA TGCAGCGTCGGGGGTGTGGGTTCTGGCTACACCTTC. The whole variable domain, filled in from reference TRBV29-1 and TRBJ1-2, reads SAVISQKPSRDICQRGTSLTIQCQVDSQVTMMFWYRQQPGQSLTLIATANQGSEATYESGFVIDKFPISRPNLTFSTLTVSNMSPEDSSIYLCSVGGVGSGYTFGSGTRLTVV.

V and J are TRBV6-1 and TRBJ1-2; possible D gene TRBD1, 5 bases. With 6 bases removed from V and 6 bases from J, the gap between germline ends came to 17 bases. CDR3 length equals 14 residues. In germline, CDR1 is MNHNS, CDR2 SASEGT. CDR3 amino acids: CASSTAAGLDGYTF. CDR3 sequence (DNA): TGTGCCAGCAGCACCGCCGCGGGGCTCGATGGCTACACCTTC.

This clone came up once. This sequence joins TRBV7-8 and TRBJ1-3, with a weak D call TRBD1 (5 bases). CDR1 is SGHVS, CDR2 FQNEAQ, per germline. The CDR3 loop spans 15 amino acids. Deletions cut 1 base from V and 4 bases from J, with 11 bases between. The CDR3, as DNA: TGTGCCAGCAGCTTAGACGTGGCAGGGGGAAACACCATATATTTT. Its translation: CASSLDVAGGNTIYF.

The CDR3 spells CASSTGQGRQETQYF. As DNA, the CDR3 is TGTGCCAGCAGCACCGGACAGGGCCGCCAAGAGACCCAGTACTTC. The rearrangement uses TRBV7-2 and TRBJ2-5, with 8 bases aligning to TRBD1. The germline V gene has CDR1 SGHTA and CDR2 FQGNSA. CDR3 length equals 15 residues. Germline trimming cut 5 bases from V and 1 base from J; bases unmatched to any gene: 6.

The chain links TRBV18 to TRBJ2-2, with 8 positions matching TRBD1. Germline CDR1 is KGHSH and CDR2 is LQKENI. V trimming: 4 bases; J trimming: 0 bases; junction bases outside the gene matches: 1. This CDR3 is built from 15 residues. CDR3 sequence reads: CASSQDRANTGELFF. In DNA, the CDR3 is TGTGCCAGCTCACAGGACAGGGCGAACACCGGGGAGCTGTTTTTT.

V is TRBV6-5 and J is TRBJ1-3; D ambiguous. The CDR3 contains 13 residues. Germline loops: CDR1 MNHEY, CDR2 SVGAGI. Trimming shortened V by 7 bases and J by 4 bases, and 11 bases separated the two germline ends. As DNA, the CDR3 is TGTGCCAGCAACGGGAGAAACGGAAACACCATATATTTT. It encodes CASNGRNGNTIYF.